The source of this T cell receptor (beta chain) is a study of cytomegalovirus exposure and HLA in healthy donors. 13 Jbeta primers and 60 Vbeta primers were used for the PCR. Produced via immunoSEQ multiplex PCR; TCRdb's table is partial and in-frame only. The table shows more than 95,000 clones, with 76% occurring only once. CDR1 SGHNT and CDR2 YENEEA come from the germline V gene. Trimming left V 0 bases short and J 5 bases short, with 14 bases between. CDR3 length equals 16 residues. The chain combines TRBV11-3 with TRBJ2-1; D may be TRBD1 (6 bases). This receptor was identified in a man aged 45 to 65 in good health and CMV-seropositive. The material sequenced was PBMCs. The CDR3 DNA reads TGTGCCAGCAGCTTAGAAACCGGGACACCTAACAATGAGCAGTTCTTC. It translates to CASSLETGTPNNEQFF.